This T cell receptor (beta chain) originates from a study of response to subunit inactivated influenza vaccine. TCRdb passed the RT-PCR reads through MiXCR, listing each CDR3 protein once. The table includes hundreds of thousands of distinct CDR3 sequences, about 15% detected once. V lost 0 bases, J lost 4 bases, and 12 bases lay in between. In germline, CDR1 is SGHTA, CDR2 FQGNSA. This CDR3 has 15 residues. The chain uses TRBV7-2 and TRBJ2-5, with D possibly matching TRBD2 (6 bases). The specimen comprised PBMCs from blood, sampled about 14 days before vaccination. The receptor's source is a man aged 50-59 years who received an inactivated influenza vaccine. The CDR3 spells CASSLAGGFVETQYF. The DNA of the CDR3 is TGTGCCAGCAGCTTAGCGGGGGGTTTTGTAGAGACCCAGTACTTC. Full variable domain (rest looked up from reference TRBV7-2 and TRBJ2-5): GAGVSQSPSNKVTEKGKDVELRCDPISGHTALYWYRQSLGQGLEFLIYFQGNSAPDKSGLPSDRFSAERTGGSVSTLTIQRTQQEDSAVYLCASSLAGGFVETQYFGPGTRLLVL.